This TCR beta chain derives from a study of early T cells in non-severe SARS-CoV-2 infection. Across the study: Sequencing targeted bulk RNA from unsorted whole blood, leaving chains unpaired.

V dropped 8 bases and J dropped 4 bases, with 8 bases sitting between them. The CDR3 consists of 11 residues. The germline CDR1 and CDR2 sequences are MNHNS and SASEGT. TCRdb re-called the 5' RACE reads with MiXCR, one entry per CDR3 protein. The data hold some 56,000 distinct CDR3 sequences, with over 13% observed a single time. Details on this clonotype: The antigen remains unidentified.

The study, taken as a whole, reports: VDJdb matching, biased toward anti-spike CD8 responses, missed private and CD4 specificities.

The sequenced sample was whole blood, obtained at baseline. This TCR derives from an adult who was a healthcare worker with PCR-confirmed SARS-CoV-2 infection or an uninfected control (not recorded which). The V call is TRBV6-1, the J call TRBJ1-2; D is uncertain. In DNA, the CDR3 is TGTGCCAGCGGCCCCCCCTATGGCTACACCTTC. It yields the protein CASGPPYGYTF.